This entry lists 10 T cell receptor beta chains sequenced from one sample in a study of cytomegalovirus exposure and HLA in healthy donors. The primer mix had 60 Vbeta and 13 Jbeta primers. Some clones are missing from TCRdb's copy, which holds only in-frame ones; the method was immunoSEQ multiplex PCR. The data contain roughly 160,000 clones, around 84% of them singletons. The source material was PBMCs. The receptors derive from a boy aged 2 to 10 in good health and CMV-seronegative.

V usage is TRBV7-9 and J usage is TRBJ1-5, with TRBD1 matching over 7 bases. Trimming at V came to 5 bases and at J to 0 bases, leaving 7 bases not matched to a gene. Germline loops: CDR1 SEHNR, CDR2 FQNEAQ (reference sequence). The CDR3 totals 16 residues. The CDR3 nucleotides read TGTGCCAGCAGCCAGGGACAGACATATAGCAATCAGCCCCAGCATTTT. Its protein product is CASSQGQTYSNQPQHF.

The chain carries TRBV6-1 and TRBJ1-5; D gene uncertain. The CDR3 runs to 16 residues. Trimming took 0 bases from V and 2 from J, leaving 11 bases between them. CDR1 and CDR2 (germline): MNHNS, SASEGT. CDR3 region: CASSEAPNPGNQPQHF. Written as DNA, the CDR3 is TGTGCCAGCAGTGAAGCGCCTAATCCGGGCAATCAGCCCCAGCATTTT.

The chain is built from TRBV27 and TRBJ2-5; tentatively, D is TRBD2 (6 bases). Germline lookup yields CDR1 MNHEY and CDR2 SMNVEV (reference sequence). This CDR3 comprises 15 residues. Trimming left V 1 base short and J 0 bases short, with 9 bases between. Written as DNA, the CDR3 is TGTGCCAGCAGTTTATTCGGGGGTTACCAAGAGACCCAGTACTTC. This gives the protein CASSLFGGYQETQYF.

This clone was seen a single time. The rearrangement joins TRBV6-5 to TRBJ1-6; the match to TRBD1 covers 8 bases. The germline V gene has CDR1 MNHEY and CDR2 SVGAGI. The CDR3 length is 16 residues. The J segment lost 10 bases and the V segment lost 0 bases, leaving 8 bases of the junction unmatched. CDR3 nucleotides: TGTGCCAGCAGTTACTCGGTAGGACAGGGAGGCTCACCCCTCCACTTT. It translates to CASSYSVGQGGSPLHF.

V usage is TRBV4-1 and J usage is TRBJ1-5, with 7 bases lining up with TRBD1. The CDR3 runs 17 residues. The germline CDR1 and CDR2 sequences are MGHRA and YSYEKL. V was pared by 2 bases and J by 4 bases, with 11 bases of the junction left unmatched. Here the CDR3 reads CASSQPNLDRSNQPQHF. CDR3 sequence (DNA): TGCGCCAGCAGCCAACCCAATCTGGACAGGTCAAATCAGCCCCAGCATTTT.

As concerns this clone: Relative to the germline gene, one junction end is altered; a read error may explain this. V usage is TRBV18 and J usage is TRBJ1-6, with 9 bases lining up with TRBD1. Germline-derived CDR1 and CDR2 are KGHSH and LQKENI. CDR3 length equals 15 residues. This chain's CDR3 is CASSPQGQGNSPLHF. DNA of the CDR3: TGTGCCAGCTCTCCACAGGGACAGGGTAATTCACCCCTCCACTTT.

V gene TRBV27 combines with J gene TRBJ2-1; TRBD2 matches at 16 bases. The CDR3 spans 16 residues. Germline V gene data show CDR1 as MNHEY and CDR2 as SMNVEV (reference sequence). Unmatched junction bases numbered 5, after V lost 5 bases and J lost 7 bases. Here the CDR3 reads CASSGTSGRAQNEQFF. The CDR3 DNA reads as TGTGCCAGCAGTGGGACTAGCGGGAGGGCTCAAAATGAGCAGTTCTTC.

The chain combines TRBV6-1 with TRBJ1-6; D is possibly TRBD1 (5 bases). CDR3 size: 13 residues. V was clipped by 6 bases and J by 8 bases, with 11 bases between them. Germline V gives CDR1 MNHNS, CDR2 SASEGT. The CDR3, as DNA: TGTGCCAGCAGCAGCAGGGTCGATTCACCCCTCCACTTT. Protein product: CASSSRVDSPLHF.

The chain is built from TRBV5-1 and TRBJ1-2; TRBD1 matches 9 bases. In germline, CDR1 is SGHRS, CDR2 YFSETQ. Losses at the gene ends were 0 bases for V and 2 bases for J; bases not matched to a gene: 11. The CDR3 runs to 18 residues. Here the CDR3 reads CASSLDGTGSRSNYGYTF. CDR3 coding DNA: TGCGCCAGCAGCTTGGACGGGACAGGGAGTCGGTCGAACTATGGCTACACCTTC. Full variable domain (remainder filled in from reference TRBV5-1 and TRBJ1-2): KAGVTQTPRYLIKTRGQQVTLSCSPISGHRSVSWYQQTPGQGLQFLFEYFSETQRNKGNFPGRFSGRQFSNSRSEMNVSTLELGDSALYLCASSLDGTGSRSNYGYTFGSGTRLTVV.

The CDR3 protein is CASLLNTEAFF. CDR3 sequence (DNA): TGTGCCAGCCTATTGAACACTGAAGCTTTCTTT. This chain uses TRBV2 with TRBJ1-1, with no clear D. The CDR3 has 11 amino acids. From germline, CDR1 is SNHLY and CDR2 FYNNEI. Trimming pared 8 bases from V and 0 bases from J, leaving 4 bases between. The whole variable domain, filled in from reference TRBV2 and TRBJ1-1, reads EPEVTQTPSHQVTQMGQEVILRCVPISNHLYFYWYRQILGQKVEFLVSFYNNEISEKSEIFDDQFSVERPDGSNFTLKIRSTKLEDSAMYFCASLLNTEAFFGQGTRLTVV.